Listed here is a single T cell receptor beta chain. What it binds is not known. The CDR3 has 16 residues. Trimming stripped 2 bases from V and 6 bases from J, with 18 bases between. Germline V gene sequence: CDR1 SGHTA, CDR2 FQGNSA. TCRdb ran MiXCR on the 5' RACE reads and lists one entry per CDR3 protein. The table includes about 450,000 distinct CDR3 sequences, approximately 17% detected once. The donor group consisted entirely of healthy Caucasians. The data originate from a study of identical twins. Study-wide points: Insertions were fewer in abundant cord blood beta clonotypes, whereas memory repertoires showed none of this pattern. Sequences that were beta out-of-frame showed weaker excess twin sharing.

The specimen sequenced was naive T cells sorted from blood. The gene calls are TRBV7-2 and TRBJ2-3, with D possibly being TRBD1 or TRBD2 (5 bases each). The sequence was obtained from a man aged 50-60 years in good health. The CDR3 is CASSLWSPGPGDTQYF. In DNA, the CDR3 is TGTGCCAGCAGCTTATGGTCGCCGGGACCTGGGGATACGCAGTATTTT.